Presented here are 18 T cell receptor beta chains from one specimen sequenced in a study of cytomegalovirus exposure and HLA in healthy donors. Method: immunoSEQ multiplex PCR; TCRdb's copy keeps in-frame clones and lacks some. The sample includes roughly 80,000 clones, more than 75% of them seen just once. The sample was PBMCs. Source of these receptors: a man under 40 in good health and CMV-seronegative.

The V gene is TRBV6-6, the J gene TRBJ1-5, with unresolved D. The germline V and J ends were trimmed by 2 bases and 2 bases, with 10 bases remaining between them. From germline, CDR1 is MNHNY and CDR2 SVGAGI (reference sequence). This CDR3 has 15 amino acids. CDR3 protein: CASSYEGRRNQPQHF. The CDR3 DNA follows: TGTGCCAGCAGTTACGAAGGGAGGCGCAATCAGCCCCAGCATTTT.

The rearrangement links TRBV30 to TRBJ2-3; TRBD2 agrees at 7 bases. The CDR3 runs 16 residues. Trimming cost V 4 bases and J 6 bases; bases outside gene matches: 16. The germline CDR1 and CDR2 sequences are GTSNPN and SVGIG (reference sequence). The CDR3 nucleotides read TGTGCCTGGACTTCTTTGGGCGGGAGAGGGTCCGATACGCAGTATTTT. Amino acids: CAWTSLGGRGSDTQYF.

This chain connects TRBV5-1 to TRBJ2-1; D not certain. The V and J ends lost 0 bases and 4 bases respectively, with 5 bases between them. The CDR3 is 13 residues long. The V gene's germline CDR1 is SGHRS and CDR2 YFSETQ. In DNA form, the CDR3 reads TGCGCCAGCAGCTTGGTACGGTACAATGAGCAGTTCTTC. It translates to CASSLVRYNEQFF.

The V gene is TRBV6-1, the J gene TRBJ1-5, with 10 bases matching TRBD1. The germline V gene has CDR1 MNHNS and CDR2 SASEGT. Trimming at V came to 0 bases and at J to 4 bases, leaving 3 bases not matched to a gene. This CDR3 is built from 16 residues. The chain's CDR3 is CASSEAPGQGNQPQHF. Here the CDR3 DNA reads TGTGCCAGCAGTGAAGCGCCGGGACAGGGGAATCAGCCCCAGCATTTT.

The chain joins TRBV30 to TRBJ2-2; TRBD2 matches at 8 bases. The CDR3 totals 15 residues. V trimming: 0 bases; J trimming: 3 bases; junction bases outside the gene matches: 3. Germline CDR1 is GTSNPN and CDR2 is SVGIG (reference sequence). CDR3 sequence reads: CAWSVRGADTGELFF. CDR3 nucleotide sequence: TGTGCCTGGAGTGTGCGGGGGGCGGACACCGGGGAGCTGTTTTTT.

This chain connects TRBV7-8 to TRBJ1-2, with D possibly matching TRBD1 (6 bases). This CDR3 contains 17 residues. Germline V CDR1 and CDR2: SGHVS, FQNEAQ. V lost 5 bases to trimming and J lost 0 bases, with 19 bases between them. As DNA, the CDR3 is TGTGCCAGCAGCCTACGGACAGTCCCCCAAGCTAACTATGGCTACACCTTC. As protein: CASSLRTVPQANYGYTF. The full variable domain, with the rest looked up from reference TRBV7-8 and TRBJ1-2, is GAGVSQSPRYKVAKRGQDVALRCDPISGHVSLFWYQQALGQGPEFLTYFQNEAQLDKSGLPSDRFFAERPEGSVSTLKIQRTQQEDSAVYLCASSLRTVPQANYGYTFGSGTRLTVV.

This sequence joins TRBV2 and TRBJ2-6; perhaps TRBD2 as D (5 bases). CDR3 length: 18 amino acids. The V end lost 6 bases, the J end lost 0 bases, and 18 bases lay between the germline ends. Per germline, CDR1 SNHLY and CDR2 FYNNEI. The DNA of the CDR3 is TGTGCCAGCAGGAACCCGGGATCTATCTACTCTGGGGCCAACGTCCTGACTTTC. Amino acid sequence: CASRNPGSIYSGANVLTF.

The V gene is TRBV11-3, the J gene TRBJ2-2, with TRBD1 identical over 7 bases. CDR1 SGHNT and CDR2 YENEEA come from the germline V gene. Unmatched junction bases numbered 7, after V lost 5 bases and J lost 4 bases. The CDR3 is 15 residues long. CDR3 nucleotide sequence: TGTGCCAGCAGCCCTCGGACAGGTGGCACCGGGGAGCTGTTTTTT. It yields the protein CASSPRTGGTGELFF. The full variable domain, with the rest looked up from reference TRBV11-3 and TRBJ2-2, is EAGVVQSPRYKIIEKKQPVAFWCNPISGHNTLYWYLQNLGQGPELLIRYENEEAVDDSQLPKDRFSAERLKGVDSTLKIQPAELGDSAVYLCASSPRTGGTGELFFGEGSRLTVL.

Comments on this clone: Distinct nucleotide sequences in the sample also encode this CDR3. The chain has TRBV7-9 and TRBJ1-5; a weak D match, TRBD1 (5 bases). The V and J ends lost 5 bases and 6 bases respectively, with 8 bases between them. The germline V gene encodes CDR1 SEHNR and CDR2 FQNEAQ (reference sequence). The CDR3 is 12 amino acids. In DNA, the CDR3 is TGTGCCAGCAGCCTCGGGGGTCAGCCCCAGCATTTT. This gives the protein CASSLGGQPQHF.

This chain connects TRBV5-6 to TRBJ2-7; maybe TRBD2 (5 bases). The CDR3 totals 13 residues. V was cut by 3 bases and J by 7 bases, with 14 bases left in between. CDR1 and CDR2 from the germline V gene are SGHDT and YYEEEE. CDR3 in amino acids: CASSWMDWGEQYF. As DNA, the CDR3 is TGTGCCAGCAGCTGGATGGACTGGGGAGAGCAGTACTTC. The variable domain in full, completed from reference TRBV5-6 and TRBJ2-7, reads DAGVTQSPTHLIKTRGQQVTLRCSPKSGHDTVSWYQQALGQGPQFIFQYYEEEERQRGNFPDRFSGHQFPNYSSELNVNALLLGDSALYLCASSWMDWGEQYFGPGTRLTVT.

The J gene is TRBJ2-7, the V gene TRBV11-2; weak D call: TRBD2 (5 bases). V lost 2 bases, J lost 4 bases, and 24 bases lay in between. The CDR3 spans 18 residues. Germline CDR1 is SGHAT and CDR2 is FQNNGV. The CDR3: CASSLFTAAPSLSYEQYF. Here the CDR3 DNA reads TGTGCCAGCAGCTTATTCACAGCGGCCCCTTCTCTCAGTTACGAGCAGTACTTC.

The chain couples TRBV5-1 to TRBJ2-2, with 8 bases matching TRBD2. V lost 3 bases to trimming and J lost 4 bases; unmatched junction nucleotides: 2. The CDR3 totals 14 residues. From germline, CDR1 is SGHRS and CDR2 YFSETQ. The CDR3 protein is CASSSGGLTGELFF. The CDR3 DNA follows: TGCGCCAGCAGCTCGGGGGGGCTCACCGGGGAGCTGTTTTTT.

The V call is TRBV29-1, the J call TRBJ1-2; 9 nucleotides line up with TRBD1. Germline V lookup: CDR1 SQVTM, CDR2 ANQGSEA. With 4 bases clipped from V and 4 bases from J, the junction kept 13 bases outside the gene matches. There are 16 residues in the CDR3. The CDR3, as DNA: TGCAGCGTTGGACAGGGGGATGACCCTGCTCCCTATGGCTACACCTTC. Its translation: CSVGQGDDPAPYGYTF.

CDR3 nucleotides: TGCGCCAGCAGCCATTCCGGCGAGCAGTACTTC. Protein sequence: CASSHSGEQYF. The chain carries TRBV4-1 and TRBJ2-7, with D unclear. Trimming took 3 bases from V and 6 from J, leaving 6 bases between them. The germline V gene encodes CDR1 MGHRA and CDR2 YSYEKL. The CDR3 sequence is 11 residues long.

The CDR3 DNA reads TGTGCCAGCTCATACACGAACTACAATGAGCAGTTCTTC. Amino acid sequence: CASSYTNYNEQFF. The chain joins TRBV18 to TRBJ2-1; D is unclear. Germline V gene sequence: CDR1 KGHSH, CDR2 LQKENI. The CDR3 is 13 amino acids. Trimming removed 5 bases at V and 3 bases at J, with 8 bases between.

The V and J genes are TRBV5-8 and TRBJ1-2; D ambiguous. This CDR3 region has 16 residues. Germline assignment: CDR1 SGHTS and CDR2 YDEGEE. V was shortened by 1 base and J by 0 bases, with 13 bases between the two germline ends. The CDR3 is CASSLFWVGANYGYTF. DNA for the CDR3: TGTGCCAGCAGCTTGTTTTGGGTCGGGGCTAACTATGGCTACACCTTC.

CDR3 region: CASGLFSGTGGYGYTF. CDR3 sequence (DNA): TGTGCTAGTGGTTTGTTTTCCGGGACAGGGGGCTATGGCTACACCTTC. This sequence joins TRBV12-5 and TRBJ1-2; 11 positions agree with TRBD1. CDR1 LGHNT and CDR2 FRNRAP come from the germline V gene. The CDR3 has 16 residues. The ends lost 2 bases at V and 4 bases at J; junction bases unmatched: 6.

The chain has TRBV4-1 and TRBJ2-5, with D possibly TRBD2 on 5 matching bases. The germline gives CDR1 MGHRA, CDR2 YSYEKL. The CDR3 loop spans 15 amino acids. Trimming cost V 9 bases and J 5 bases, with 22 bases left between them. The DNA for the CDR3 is TGCGCCAGTTGCAGACTGGGCCTAGCAGCGGAGACCCAGTACTTC. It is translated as CASCRLGLAAETQYF.